Presented here are 18 T cell receptor beta chains from one specimen sequenced in a study of human T cells and chemical hapten exposure listed by TCRdb under 2021. The sample's time point, from its label and the paper: healthy volunteer bleed at 6 weeks. Total RNA was extracted from unfractionated whole blood that had been collected in Tempus Blood RNA tubes. The library was built by means of RACE. Sequencing took place on a NextSeq 500. TCRdb passed the public sequencing reads through fastp at Q25 and MiXCR, retaining productive beta sequences. Records with the same CDR3 protein are collapsed into one entry carrying the most frequent genes and DNA. The sample table lists about 34,000 distinct CDR3 sequences, roughly 5.5% of them with a count of one. 9.5% to 15% of the sample lies in the top ten. The sequencing input was whole blood. The receptors stem from a human donor in good health. Some clones in this sample may be carry-over from other donors' samples.

The sample holds a few counts of this clonotype. The V and J genes are TRBV25-1 and TRBJ1-4; TRBD1 aligns across 8 bases. Per germline, CDR1 MGHDK and CDR2 SYGVNS. With V trimmed by 5 bases and J by 1 base, 0 bases remained unmatched. The CDR3 contains 14 residues. Written as DNA, the CDR3 is TGTGCCAGCAGTACAGGGGGAACTAATGAAAAACTGTTTTTT. As protein: CASSTGGTNEKLFF.

This clonotype came up many times. The chain couples TRBV5-1 to TRBJ1-5; D call uncertain. Germline V gene data show CDR1 as SGHRS and CDR2 as YFSETQ. The V end lost 0 bases, the J end lost 0 bases, and 7 bases lay between the germline ends. This CDR3 spans 15 amino acids. The CDR3 region is CASSLDDGSNQPQHF. CDR3 sequence (DNA): TGCGCCAGCAGCTTGGATGATGGTAGCAATCAGCCCCAGCATTTT.

Many counts were recorded for this clonotype. The CDR3 region is CASSGSYGYTF. The CDR3, as DNA: TGTGCCAGCAGCGGTAGCTATGGCTACACCTTC. The gene calls are TRBV7-9 and TRBJ1-2; D not resolved. The germline gives CDR1 SEHNR, CDR2 FQNEAQ (reference sequence). This CDR3 has 11 residues. Trimming pared 5 bases from V and 4 bases from J, leaving 5 bases between.

The chain combines TRBV12-3 or TRBV12-4 with TRBJ2-7; D unresolved. V lost 6 bases to trimming and J lost 3 bases, with 15 bases between them. This CDR3 comprises 14 residues. The CDR3 DNA sequence: TGTGCCAGCAGATTGACCCCACCTAGCTACGAGCAGTACTTC. It translates to CASRLTPPSYEQYF.

This clonotype has a count of ten or more. The chain couples TRBV20-1 to TRBJ1-6; the D is unclear. The germline gives CDR1 DFQATT, CDR2 SNEGSKA (reference sequence). CDR3 length: 12 residues. Deletions cut 0 bases from V and 14 bases from J, with 11 bases between. Written as DNA, the CDR3 is TGCAGTGCTAGAGATGTAAGCTACACCCTCCACTTT. This translates into CSARDVSYTLHF.

The table lists this clonotype with a few counts. The chain is built from TRBV29-1 and TRBJ2-1; TRBD2 agrees at 7 bases. The CDR3 consists of 14 residues. The germline gives CDR1 SQVTM, CDR2 ANQGSEA. J was trimmed by 8 bases and V by 3 bases; bases with no gene match: 10. The DNA of the CDR3 is TGCAGCGTTGATAAGACTCCCCGGGGGGATGAGCAGTTCTTC. It translates to CSVDKTPRGDEQFF.

This clonotype was recorded at least ten times. This sequence joins TRBV6-2 or TRBV6-3 and TRBJ2-2; TRBD1 might be the D (5 bases). V was clipped by 2 bases and J by 7 bases, with 23 bases between them. Germline lookup yields CDR1 MNHEY and CDR2 SVGEGT. The CDR3 runs 18 residues. CDR3 DNA sequence: TGTGCCAGCAGTTACCGGACCCAAGGGGCGATCATTCACGGGGAGCTGTTTTTT. Protein sequence: CASSYRTQGAIIHGELFF.

This clonotype occurred many times. The chain couples TRBV20-1 to TRBJ2-4, with 14 positions matching TRBD2. Per the germline V gene, CDR1 is DFQATT and CDR2 is SNEGSKA (reference sequence). The ends lost 5 bases at V and 8 bases at J; junction bases unmatched: 5. CDR3 length: 14 residues. CDR3 coding DNA: TGCAGTGCTGCGGGACTAGCGGGAGTGTACATTCAGTACTTC. It specifies CSAAGLAGVYIQYF.

The table lists this clonotype with many counts. V usage is TRBV11-3 and J usage is TRBJ2-1, with 9 positions matching TRBD1. Germline V lookup: CDR1 SGHNT, CDR2 YENEEA. CDR3 length equals 15 residues. The ends lost 2 bases at V and 9 bases at J; junction bases unmatched: 8. CDR3 nucleotides: TGTGCCAGCAGCTTATCACAGGGGGCGCGGACTGAGCAGTTCTTC. Amino acid sequence: CASSLSQGARTEQFF.

This clonotype was counted many times. The chain couples TRBV7-2 to TRBJ1-1; D not certain. V shed 0 bases and J shed 5 bases, with 10 bases lying between them. There are 14 residues in the CDR3. Looked up from germline, CDR1 is SGHTA and CDR2 is FQGNSA. This CDR3 is CASSLATGGTEAFF. The CDR3 coding sequence is TGTGCCAGCAGCTTAGCTACGGGAGGAACTGAAGCTTTCTTT.

This clonotype has a count of ten or more. The V gene is TRBV7-6, the J gene TRBJ1-4; TRBD1 matches 7 bases. This CDR3 has 16 residues. CDR1 SGHVS and CDR2 FNYEAQ come from the germline V gene. Losses at the gene ends were 5 bases for V and 2 bases for J; bases not matched to a gene: 8. This CDR3 reads CASSADREGTNEKLFF. The CDR3 DNA follows: TGTGCCAGCAGCGCCGACAGGGAGGGCACTAATGAAAAACTGTTTTTT.

This clonotype was detected many times. The rearrangement joins TRBV2 to TRBJ2-2; no reliable D call. The CDR3 extends over 11 amino acids. Germline V gene lookup returns CDR1 SNHLY and CDR2 FYNNEI. V gave up 4 bases and J gave up 4 bases, with 1 base separating them. The CDR3 DNA follows: TGTGCCAGCAGTGGCACCGGGGAGCTGTTTTTT. Residues: CASSGTGELFF.

In its sample, this clonotype was seen many times. The V and J genes are TRBV20-1 and TRBJ2-6; D could derive from TRBD1 or TRBD2 (5 bases each). The germline V gene encodes CDR1 DFQATT and CDR2 SNEGSKA (reference sequence). The V and J ends lost 3 bases and 2 bases respectively, with 17 bases between them. The length of the CDR3 is 17 residues. CDR3: CSASSSELGAGANVLTF. The CDR3 region has the DNA TGCAGTGCTAGCAGCTCCGAATTGGGGGCTGGGGCCAACGTCCTGACTTTC.

This clonotype is deemed medium-sized. V and J are TRBV29-1 and TRBJ2-7, with TRBD2 as a possible D gene (5 bases). This CDR3 spans 10 amino acids. CDR1 is SQVTM, CDR2 ANQGSEA, per germline. With 4 bases removed from V and 4 bases from J, the gap between germline ends came to 5 bases. CDR3 sequence: CSVGEYEQYF. Written as DNA, the CDR3 is TGCAGCGTTGGGGAGTACGAGCAGTACTTC.

This clonotype was seen repeatedly, ten times or more. The V gene is TRBV3-1, the J gene TRBJ1-1, with no clear D. V was clipped by 1 base and J by 7 bases, with 7 bases between them. The germline gives CDR1 LGHDT, CDR2 YNNKEL (reference sequence). The CDR3 totals 12 residues. The DNA for the CDR3 is TGTGCCAGCAGCCAAGTATCAGATGAAGCTTTCTTT. The encoded protein is CASSQVSDEAFF.

This clonotype was observed a few times. The genes are TRBV6-5 and TRBJ2-3, with 11 positions matching TRBD2. CDR1 is MNHEY and CDR2 is SVGAGI in the germline V gene. V trimming: 5 bases; J trimming: 0 bases; junction bases outside the gene matches: 7. This CDR3 has 17 amino acids. The CDR3 region has the DNA TGTGCCAGCAGTGCTAGCGGGAGGCAATCGAGCACAGATACGCAGTATTTT. Translated, it gives CASSASGRQSSTDTQYF.

This clonotype was recorded many times. The rearrangement joins TRBV14 to TRBJ1-4, with a tentative D call TRBD1 (5 bases). The CDR3 has 14 residues. Trimming pared 3 bases from V and 3 bases from J, leaving 8 bases between. CDR1 SGHDN and CDR2 FVKESK come from the germline V gene. CDR3 sequence reads: CASSHDSPNEKLFF. The CDR3 nucleotides read TGTGCCAGCAGCCACGACAGTCCTAATGAAAAACTGTTTTTT.

At least ten counts were recorded for this clonotype. The chain uses TRBV7-8 and TRBJ1-5; the D gene is possibly TRBD1 (5 bases). Germline values: CDR1 SGHVS, CDR2 FQNEAQ. Trimming removed 5 bases at V and 7 bases at J, with 12 bases between. The CDR3 consists of 13 residues. CDR3: CASSVQDPQPQHF. In nucleotides, the CDR3 is TGTGCCAGCAGCGTACAGGATCCGCAGCCCCAGCATTTT. Full variable domain (missing parts from reference TRBV7-8 and TRBJ1-5): GAGVSQSPRYKVAKRGQDVALRCDPISGHVSLFWYQQALGQGPEFLTYFQNEAQLDKSGLPSDRFFAERPEGSVSTLKIQRTQQEDSAVYLCASSVQDPQPQHFGDGTRLSIL.